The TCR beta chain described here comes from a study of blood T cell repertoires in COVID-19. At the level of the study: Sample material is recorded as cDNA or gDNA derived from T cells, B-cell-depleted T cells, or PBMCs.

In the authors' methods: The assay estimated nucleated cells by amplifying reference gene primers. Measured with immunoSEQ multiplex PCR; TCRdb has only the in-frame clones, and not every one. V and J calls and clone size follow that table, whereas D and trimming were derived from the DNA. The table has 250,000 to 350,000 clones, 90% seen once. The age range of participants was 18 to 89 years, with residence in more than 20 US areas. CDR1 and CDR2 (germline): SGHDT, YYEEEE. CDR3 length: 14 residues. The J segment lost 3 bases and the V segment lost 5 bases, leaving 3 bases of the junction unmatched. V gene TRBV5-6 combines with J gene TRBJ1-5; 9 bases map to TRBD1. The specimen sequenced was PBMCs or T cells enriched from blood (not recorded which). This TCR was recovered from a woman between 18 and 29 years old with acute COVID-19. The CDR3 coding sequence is TGTGCCAGCAGGCGACAGGGGGACAATCAGCCCCAGCATTTT. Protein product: CASRRQGDNQPQHF.